The present T cell receptor beta chain was sequenced within a study of blood T cell repertoires in COVID-19. Study summary: Spain, Italy and the United States supplied samples that represented acute and convalescent COVID-19.

Libraries were prepared by immunoSEQ multiplex PCR; TCRdb keeps only in-frame clonotypes and omits some of them. The profile shows some 150,000 clones, roughly 90% of them singletons. Sequences were obtained from peripheral blood. The TCR originated in a man between 50 and 59 years old with active or convalescent COVID-19.

CDR3 sequence: CASSLADRGNTGELFF. The CDR3 DNA follows: TGTGCCAGCAGCTTAGCGGACAGGGGAAACACCGGGGAGCTGTTTTTT. J is TRBJ2-2 and V is TRBV7-9; 9 bases are a match to TRBD1. V was clipped by 0 bases and J by 2 bases; unmatched bases: 1. The CDR3 has 16 residues. Germline V gene sequence: CDR1 SEHNR, CDR2 FQNEAQ (reference sequence). The variable domain in full, with the rest retrieved from reference TRBV7-9 and TRBJ2-2, is DTGVSQNPRHKITKRGQNVTFRCDPISEHNRLYWYRQTLGQGPEFLTYFQNEAQLEKSRLLSDRFSAERPKGSFSTLEIQRTEQGDSAMYLCASSLADRGNTGELFFGEGSRLTVL.